This TCR beta chain was retrieved from a study of blood T cell repertoires in COVID-19. Study-wide background: Material from acute and convalescent COVID-19 was sourced from the United States, Italy and Spain. Sample material is recorded as cDNA or gDNA derived from T cells, B-cell-depleted T cells, or PBMCs.

Authors' methods: Cell counts per sample came from amplifying reference gene primers. Method: immunoSEQ multiplex PCR; TCRdb's copy keeps in-frame clones and lacks some. The V and J calls and clone size are taken from that table; D and trimming were inferred from the DNA. This table holds around 130,000 clones, about 88% found once. The germline V gene has CDR1 MGHRA and CDR2 YSYEKL. Trimming took 4 bases from V and 0 from J; bases not matched to a gene: 4. The CDR3 covers 16 residues. The chain joins TRBV4-1 to TRBJ1-5, with 9 bases matching TRBD1. Sequencing was done on a sample of peripheral blood. This sequence was found in a man aged 50-59 years with active COVID-19. CDR3 DNA: TGCGCCAGCAGCCCAGGACAGGGGTATAGCAATCAGCCCCAGCATTTT. This encodes CASSPGQGYSNQPQHF.